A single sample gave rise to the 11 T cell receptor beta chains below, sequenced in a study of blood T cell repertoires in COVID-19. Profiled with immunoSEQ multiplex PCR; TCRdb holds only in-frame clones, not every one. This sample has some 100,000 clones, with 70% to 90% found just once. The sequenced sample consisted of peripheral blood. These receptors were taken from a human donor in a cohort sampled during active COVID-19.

CDR3 region: CASSFQAGGPVEQFF. The CDR3 DNA sequence: TGTGCCAGCAGTTTCCAAGCGGGAGGGCCAGTTGAGCAGTTCTTC. The chain employs TRBV27 and TRBJ2-1, with TRBD2 matching over 10 bases. The CDR3 is 15 residues long. With 3 bases clipped from V and 9 bases from J, the junction kept 8 bases outside the gene matches. The germline gives CDR1 MNHEY, CDR2 SMNVEV (reference sequence).

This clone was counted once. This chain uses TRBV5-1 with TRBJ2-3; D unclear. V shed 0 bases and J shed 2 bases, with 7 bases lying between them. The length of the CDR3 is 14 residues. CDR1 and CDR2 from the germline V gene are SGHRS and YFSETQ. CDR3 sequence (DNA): TGCGCCAGCAGCTTGGCGCAGGACACAGATACGCAGTATTTT. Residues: CASSLAQDTDTQYF.

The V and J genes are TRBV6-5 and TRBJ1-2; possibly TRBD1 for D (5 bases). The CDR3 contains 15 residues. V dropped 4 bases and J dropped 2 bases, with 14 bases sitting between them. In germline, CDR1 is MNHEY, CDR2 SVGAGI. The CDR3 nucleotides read TGTGCCAGCAGTTCTCAGCCGGGGGTCAACTATGGCTACACCTTC. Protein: CASSSQPGVNYGYTF.

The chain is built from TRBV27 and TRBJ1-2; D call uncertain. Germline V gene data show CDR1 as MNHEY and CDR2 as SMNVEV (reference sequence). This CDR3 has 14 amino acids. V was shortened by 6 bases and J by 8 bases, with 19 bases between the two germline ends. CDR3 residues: CASRPQMDMRGYTF. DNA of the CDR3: TGTGCCAGCAGACCACAAATGGATATGCGGGGCTACACCTTC.

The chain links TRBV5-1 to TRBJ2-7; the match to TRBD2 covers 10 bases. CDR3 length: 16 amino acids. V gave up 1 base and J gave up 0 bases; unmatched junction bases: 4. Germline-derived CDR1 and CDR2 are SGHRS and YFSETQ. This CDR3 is CASSLSWTSGSYEQYF. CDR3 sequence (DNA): TGCGCCAGCAGCTTGTCTTGGACTAGCGGCTCCTACGAGCAGTACTTC.

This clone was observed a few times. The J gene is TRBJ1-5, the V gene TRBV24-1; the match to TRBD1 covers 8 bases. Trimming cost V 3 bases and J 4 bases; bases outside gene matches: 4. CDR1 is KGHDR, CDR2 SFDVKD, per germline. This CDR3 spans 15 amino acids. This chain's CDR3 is CATSDATGANQPQHF. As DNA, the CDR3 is TGTGCCACCAGTGATGCGACAGGGGCAAATCAGCCCCAGCATTTT.

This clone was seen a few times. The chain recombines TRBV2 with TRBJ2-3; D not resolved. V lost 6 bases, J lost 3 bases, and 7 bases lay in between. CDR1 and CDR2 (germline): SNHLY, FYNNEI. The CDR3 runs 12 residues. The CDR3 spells CASRDTTDTQYF. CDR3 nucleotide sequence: TGTGCCAGCAGAGACACGACAGATACGCAGTATTTT.

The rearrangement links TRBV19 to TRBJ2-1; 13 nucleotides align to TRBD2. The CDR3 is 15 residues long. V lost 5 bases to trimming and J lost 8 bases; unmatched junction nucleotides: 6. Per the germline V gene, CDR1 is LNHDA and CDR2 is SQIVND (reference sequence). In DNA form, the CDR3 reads TGTGCCAGTAGTCCCCGACTAGCGGGGGGCGATGAGCAGTTCTTC. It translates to CASSPRLAGGDEQFF.

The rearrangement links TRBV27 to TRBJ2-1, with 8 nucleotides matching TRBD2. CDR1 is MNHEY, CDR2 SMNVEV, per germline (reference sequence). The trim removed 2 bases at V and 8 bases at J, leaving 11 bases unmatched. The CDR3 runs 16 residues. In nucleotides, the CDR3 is TGTGCCAGCAGTTTAAGAGGTAGCGGGACTTTCCATGAGCAGTTCTTC. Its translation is CASSLRGSGTFHEQFF.

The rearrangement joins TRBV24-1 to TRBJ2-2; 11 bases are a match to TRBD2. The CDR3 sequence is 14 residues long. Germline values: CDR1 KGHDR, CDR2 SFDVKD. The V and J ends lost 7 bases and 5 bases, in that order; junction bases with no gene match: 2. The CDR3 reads CATRTSGKTGELFF. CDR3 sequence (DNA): TGTGCCACCAGGACTAGCGGGAAGACCGGGGAGCTGTTTTTT.

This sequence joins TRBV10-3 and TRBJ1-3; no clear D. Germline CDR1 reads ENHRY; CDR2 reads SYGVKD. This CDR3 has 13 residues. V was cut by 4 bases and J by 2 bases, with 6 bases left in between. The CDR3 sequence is CAISGGAGNTIYF. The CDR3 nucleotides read TGTGCCATCAGTGGCGGGGCTGGAAACACCATATATTTT.